These T cell receptor beta chains were read from a single sample in a study of monozygotic twins with cystic fibrosis. Libraries were prepared by immunoSEQ multiplex PCR; TCRdb keeps only in-frame clonotypes and omits some of them. The sample holds roughly 32,000 clones; just over 95% are singletons and the top ten take around 0.18%. The material sequenced was blood. Receptors originate from a girl between 2 and 10 years old with cystic fibrosis. The CDR3 runs from the conserved cysteine through the conserved F or W. A D gene is named only where the DNA matches it firmly. A row's size may be missing; if present it is once, few, many or a size class.

D gene	clone size	V gene	J gene	CDR3 DNA	CDR3 protein
-	-	TRBV28	TRBJ2-7	TGTGCCAGCAGTTTTAGTCGGGCACACGCCTACGAGCAGTACTTC	CASSFSRAHAYEQYF
-	-	TRBV10-1	TRBJ1-1	TGCGCCAGCGCGGAGAACACTGAAGCTTTCTTT	CASAENTEAFF
-	once	TRBV2	TRBJ1-2	TGTGCCAGCAGTCTTCGGACGGGGACTAACTATGGCTACACCTTC	CASSLRTGTNYGYTF
TRBD2	-	TRBV6-1	TRBJ2-7	TGTGCCAGCAGTATGACTAGCGGGAGTGGGTACGAGCAGTACTTC	CASSMTSGSGYEQYF
-	-	TRBV27	TRBJ1-1	TGTGCCAGCAGTCCCATGGGGGGCACTGAAGCTTTCTTT	CASSPMGGTEAFF
-	-	TRBV5-1	TRBJ2-1	TGCGCCAGCAGCTTGGGACAGATTTACAATGAGCAGTTCTTC	CASSLGQIYNEQFF
-	-	TRBV9	TRBJ1-2	TGTGCCAGCAGCGTAGGCCCCCTACAGGGATCGGGCTACACCTTC	CASSVGPLQGSGYTF
-	-	TRBV6-5	TRBJ2-5	TGTGCCAGCAGGACGACAGAGTACCAAGAGACCCAGTACTTC	CASRTTEYQETQYF
TRBD2	-	TRBV9	TRBJ2-1	TGTGCCAGCAGCGTAGGCGGGAGGGCCGGTTTTACTTACAATGAGCAGTTCTTC	CASSVGGRAGFTYNEQFF
TRBD1	-	TRBV5-5	TRBJ2-7	TGTGCCAGCAGCGCCGGACGGACAGGGGTTAACGGCGAGCAGTACTTC	CASSAGRTGVNGEQYF
-	-	TRBV10-3	TRBJ1-4	TGTGCCATCAGTGAGGCGGGTGATGGCGAAAAACTGTTTTTT	CAISEAGDGEKLFF
-	-	TRBV19	TRBJ1-2	TGTGCCAGTACTTGGGGGGGGATTGGCTACACCTTC	CASTWGGIGYTF
-	-	TRBV5-1	TRBJ1-1	TGCGCCAGCAGCTGGGGTGACCGGAACACTGAAGCTTTCTTT	CASSWGDRNTEAFF
TRBD1	-	TRBV9	TRBJ2-5	TGTGCCAGCAGCGTAGACAGGGGCTCTGAGACCCAGTACTTC	CASSVDRGSETQYF
-	-	TRBV7-2	TRBJ2-7	TGTGCCAGCGGGACTGGAAGCTCCTACGAGCAGTACTTC	CASGTGSSYEQYF
TRBD1	-	TRBV5-1	TRBJ1-6	TGCGCCAGCAGCGGACGACAGGGGCCCGATTCACCCCTCCACTTT	CASSGRQGPDSPLHF
TRBD2	-	TRBV29-1	TRBJ2-5	TGCAGCGTTGATTTCGGTTGGCGGGAGGGCCTGGGGGCAGAGACCCAGTACTTC	CSVDFGWREGLGAETQYF
-	-	TRBV29-1	TRBJ1-4	TGCAGCGTTTACTTTTCCACGGCGGCGGAAAAACTGTTTTTT	CSVYFSTAAEKLFF
-	-	TRBV29-1	TRBJ2-7	TGCAGCGTTGTACCGGACAAGGGTGGCGTCGAGCAGTACTTC	CSVVPDKGGVEQYF
TRBD2	-	TRBV15	TRBJ2-7	TGTGCCACCAGCAGAGTCCGGGAGGGCGGCGACGAGCAGTACTTC	CATSRVREGGDEQYF
-	-	TRBV2	TRBJ2-7	TGTGCCAGTAAGACAGGCCCCAGCCCTGGATCCTACGAGCAGTACTTC	CASKTGPSPGSYEQYF
-	-	TRBV30	TRBJ2-7	TGTGCCTGGAGGCCCCCCGGCTCCTACGAGCAGTACTTC	CAWRPPGSYEQYF
TRBD1	few	TRBV18	TRBJ2-3	TGTGCCAGCTCACCCCAGGGGGCTCCAGATACGCAGTATTTT	CASSPQGAPDTQYF
-	-	TRBV20-1	TRBJ1-1	TGCAGTGCTAGTTGGGGGACTGAAGCTTTCTTT	CSASWGTEAFF
-	-	TRBV6-5	TRBJ1-1	TGTGCCAGCAGCAGAGGTGGCCTGGGGACTGAAGCTTTCTTT	CASSRGGLGTEAFF
-	-	TRBV7-9	TRBJ2-2	TGTGCCAGCAGCTTAACGCCGCTCCGCACCGGGGAGCTGTTTTTT	CASSLTPLRTGELFF
-	-	TRBV4-1	TRBJ2-1	TGCGCCAGCAGCCAAGAAGGGCGAAGCTCCTACAATGAGCAGTTCTTC	CASSQEGRSSYNEQFF
-	-	TRBV5-4	TRBJ1-2	TGTGCCAGCAGCTTGGTGGGTGGGCAACCGGGCTACACCTTC	CASSLVGGQPGYTF
-	-	TRBV5-5	TRBJ1-1	TGTGCCAGCAGCCCAGAGACAGGCATGAACACTGAAGCTTTCTTT	CASSPETGMNTEAFF
TRBD2	-	TRBV6-5	TRBJ2-2	TGTGCCAGCAGTTACTGGGGACTAGCGAGCACCGGGGAGCTGTTTTTT	CASSYWGLASTGELFF
-	-	TRBV6-6	TRBJ1-5	TGTGCCAGCAGTTACGGGGCGCAGATCGACCAGCCCCAGCATTTT	CASSYGAQIDQPQHF
-	-	TRBV9	TRBJ1-2	TGTGCCAGCAGCGCATGGACGGGAACTAACTATGGCTACACCTTC	CASSAWTGTNYGYTF
-	-	TRBV6-5	TRBJ2-5	TGTGCCAGCAGTTACTTCCAGGGCGGTCAAGAGACCCAGTACTTC	CASSYFQGGQETQYF
-	once	TRBV6-5	TRBJ1-6	TGTGCCAGCATGACGGGGAATCAAAATTCACCCCTCCACTTT	CASMTGNQNSPLHF
TRBD1	-	TRBV5-1	TRBJ2-2	TGCGCCAGCAGCCCCGGACAGGGAAGGCCCGGGGAGCTGTTTTTT	CASSPGQGRPGELFF
TRBD1	-	TRBV18	TRBJ2-7	TGTGCCAGCTCACCAAGATGGGACAGCCTCTACGAGCAGTACTTC	CASSPRWDSLYEQYF
-	-	TRBV18	TRBJ2-7	TGTGCCAGCTCTCCACGGAGGGATCGGGCCTACGAGCAGTACTTC	CASSPRRDRAYEQYF
-	-	TRBV11-2	TRBJ2-7	TGTGCCAGCAGCTTGGGACGCTACGAGCAGTACTTC	CASSLGRYEQYF
-	once	TRBV5-1	TRBJ2-3	TGCGCCAGCAGCTTGGCCGGGACTCAGGCCACAGATACGCAGTATTTT	CASSLAGTQATDTQYF
TRBD2	-	TRBV19	TRBJ2-3	TGTGCCAGTAGTATGGCGGGAGTCGCAGATACGCAGTATTTT	CASSMAGVADTQYF
-	-	TRBV4-2	TRBJ2-7	TGTGCCAGCAGCCAAGATCTGGCGTACGAGCAGTACTTC	CASSQDLAYEQYF
TRBD1	-	TRBV2	TRBJ2-3	TGTGCCAGTCAGGCCGGGACAGGGGGCTTGGATACGCAGTATTTT	CASQAGTGGLDTQYF
-	-	TRBV9	TRBJ2-1	TGTGCCAGCAGCTCCCCCCTGAAGCGGAGCTCCTACAATGAGCAGTTCTTC	CASSSPLKRSSYNEQFF
TRBD1	-	TRBV5-1	TRBJ2-7	TGCGCCAGCAGCTTGGGTTGGGGACAGAGCTACGAGCAGTACTTC	CASSLGWGQSYEQYF
TRBD1	-	TRBV7-2	TRBJ1-6	TGTGCCAGCAGCCCGGCGGGACAGGGGAATTCACCCCTCCACTTT	CASSPAGQGNSPLHF
-	-	TRBV30	TRBJ1-2	TGTGCCTGGAGTGTACAATCAGAGGACTATGGCTACACCTTC	CAWSVQSEDYGYTF